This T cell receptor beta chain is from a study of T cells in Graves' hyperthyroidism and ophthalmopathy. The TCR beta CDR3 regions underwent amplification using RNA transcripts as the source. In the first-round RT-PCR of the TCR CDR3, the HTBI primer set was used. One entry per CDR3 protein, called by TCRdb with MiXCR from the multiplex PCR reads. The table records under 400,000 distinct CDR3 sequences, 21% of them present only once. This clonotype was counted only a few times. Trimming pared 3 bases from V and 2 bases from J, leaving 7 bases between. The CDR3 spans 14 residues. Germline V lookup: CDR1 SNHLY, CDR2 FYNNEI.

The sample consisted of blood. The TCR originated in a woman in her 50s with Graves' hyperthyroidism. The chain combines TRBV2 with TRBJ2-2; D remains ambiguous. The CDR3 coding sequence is TGTGCCAGCAGTGACTTATTAAACACCGGGGAGCTGTTTTTT. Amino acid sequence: CASSDLLNTGELFF.